This is a list of T cell receptor beta chains from one sample in a study of cytomegalovirus exposure and HLA in healthy donors. Generated by immunoSEQ multiplex PCR, the TCRdb table keeps only in-frame clones and is missing some. Among some 160,000 clones, around 80% were seen once, and the ten largest hold approximately 1.5%. Sequenced input: PBMCs. These receptors were taken from a male donor in good health and CMV-seronegative. Each CDR3 is given with its conserved first and last residue. Each record gives: clone size, J gene, D gene, V gene, CDR3 protein, CDR3 DNA. A D gene is named only where the DNA matches it firmly. Some rows have no size entry. The others give once, few or many, or a class for an expanded clone.

-,TRBJ2-1,TRBD1,TRBV7-9,CASSLRDREFF,TGTGCCAGCAGCTTACGGGACAGAGAGTTCTTC
-,TRBJ1-1,TRBD1,TRBV7-9,CASRKEGAGAFF,TGTGCCAGCAGGAAGGAGGGGGCCGGGGCTTTCTTT
-,TRBJ2-3,-,TRBV6-5,CASSYFQQATDTQYF,TGTGCCAGCAGTTACTTCCAACAGGCTACAGATACGCAGTATTTT
-,TRBJ2-3,TRBD1,TRBV4-1,CASSQATGEDTQYF,TGCGCCAGCAGCCAAGCGACAGGGGAAGATACGCAGTATTTT
-,TRBJ1-4,-,TRBV4-2,CASSIQGFNEKLFF,TGTGCCAGCAGCATCCAGGGATTCAATGAAAAACTGTTTTTT
-,TRBJ1-3,TRBD1,TRBV6-6,CASSYSKGQPGTIYF,TGTGCCAGCAGTTACTCGAAGGGACAGCCGGGCACCATATATTTT
-,TRBJ2-1,-,TRBV5-5,CASSLWGGAANEQFF,TGTGCCAGCAGCTTGTGGGGGGGGGCCGCCAATGAGCAGTTCTTC
-,TRBJ1-2,-,TRBV12-5,CASVTDSSGNYTF,TGTGCTAGTGTTACGGACAGTTCCGGAAACTACACCTTC
-,TRBJ2-2,-,TRBV6-5,CASSYSPLTGELFF,TGTGCCAGCAGTTACTCTCCTTTGACCGGGGAGCTGTTTTTT
few,TRBJ2-2,TRBD2,TRBV9,CASSVEGLTNTGELFF,TGTGCCAGCAGCGTAGAGGGACTAACGAACACCGGGGAGCTGTTTTTT
-,TRBJ1-2,-,TRBV27,CASSQTAGYGYTF,TGTGCCAGCAGCCAGACAGCCGGTTATGGCTACACCTTC
-,TRBJ2-4,-,TRBV7-9,CASEGPVAIQYF,TGTGCCAGCGAGGGCCCCGTGGCCATTCAGTACTTC
-,TRBJ2-5,TRBD1,TRBV6-6,CAAPGQGARETQYF,TGTGCCGCCCCGGGACAGGGGGCTCGTGAGACCCAGTACTTC
-,TRBJ2-1,TRBD2,TRBV9,CASSVSPGLVNEQFF,TGTGCCAGCAGCGTATCTCCGGGACTAGTCAACGAGCAGTTCTTC
-,TRBJ1-4,-,TRBV6-6,CASSYGREKLFF,TGTGCCAGCAGCTACGGCCGCGAAAAACTGTTTTTT
-,TRBJ2-2,-,TRBV5-4,CASSPGGVGLFF,TGTGCCAGCAGCCCCGGAGGGGTGGGGCTGTTTTTT
-,TRBJ2-1,-,TRBV6-1,CASSDRNEQFF,TGTGCCAGCAGTGATCGCAATGAGCAGTTCTTC
-,TRBJ1-1,-,TRBV11-2,CASSLGAENEAFF,TGTGCCAGCAGCTTAGGGGCAGAAAATGAAGCTTTCTTT
-,TRBJ1-6,TRBD1,TRBV6-5,CASSGQGRNSPLHF,TGTGCCAGCAGTGGACAGGGACGCAATTCACCCCTCCACTTT
-,TRBJ1-5,TRBD1,TRBV6-6,CASRGQNQPQHF,TGTGCCAGCAGGGGACAGAATCAGCCCCAGCATTTT
-,TRBJ2-7,TRBD1,TRBV18,CASLQGPTRDEQYF,TGTGCCAGCTTACAGGGGCCAACCCGGGACGAGCAGTACTTC
-,TRBJ2-7,TRBD2,TRBV7-6,CASISGTSGSYEQYF,TGTGCCAGCATTTCCGGGACTAGCGGCTCCTACGAGCAGTACTTC
-,TRBJ1-6,-,TRBV4-2,CASSLQTGSPLHF,TGTGCCAGCAGCCTACAGACAGGTTCACCCCTCCACTTT
-,TRBJ2-2,-,TRBV7-2,CASSQTRILAGELFF,TGTGCCAGCAGCCAGACTAGGATCTTGGCCGGGGAGCTGTTTTTT
-,TRBJ1-2,-,TRBV28,CASSLQATDGYTF,TGTGCCAGCAGTTTGCAGGCGACAGACGGCTACACCTTC
once,TRBJ2-7,-,TRBV28,CASSLGQTDKQYF,TGTGCCAGCAGTTTAGGACAGACCGATAAGCAGTACTTC
-,TRBJ2-7,TRBD1,TRBV5-8,CASTGTGYSYEQYF,TGTGCCAGCACCGGGACAGGTTACTCCTACGAGCAGTACTTC
-,TRBJ1-5,-,TRBV11-2,CASSLDLGGRQPQHF,TGTGCCAGCAGCTTAGATCTTGGAGGGCGGCAGCCCCAGCATTTT
-,TRBJ1-5,-,TRBV19,CASRPRKGGGSGNQPQHF,TGTGCCAGTAGGCCCCGTAAGGGAGGGGGTAGCGGCAATCAGCCCCAGCATTTT
-,TRBJ1-2,-,TRBV2,CASTPGGGYTF,TGTGCCAGCACGCCGGGGGGCGGCTACACCTTC
-,TRBJ1-5,-,TRBV7-2,CASSLSLQGNQPQHF,TGTGCCAGCAGCTTGTCTTTGCAGGGCAATCAGCCCCAGCATTTT
once,TRBJ1-2,-,TRBV27,CASSLNYRQVYGYTF,TGTGCCAGCAGTTTAAATTATCGGCAGGTCTATGGCTACACCTTC
-,TRBJ2-7,TRBD2,TRBV5-1,CASSLQGGYEQYF,TGCGCCAGCAGCTTGCAGGGAGGGTACGAGCAGTACTTC
-,TRBJ2-7,-,TRBV6-1,CASSVHDNPLGGYEQYF,TGTGCCAGCAGTGTCCACGATAACCCCCTGGGCGGGTACGAGCAGTACTTC
-,TRBJ2-7,-,TRBV6-4,CASSEWWGPFRGSYEQYF,TGTGCCAGCAGTGAATGGTGGGGCCCGTTCCGGGGGAGCTACGAGCAGTACTTC
-,TRBJ2-2,TRBD1,TRBV2,CASSGQGPNTGELFF,TGTGCCAGCAGCGGACAGGGCCCGAACACCGGGGAGCTGTTTTTT
once,TRBJ1-1,-,TRBV7-2,CASSLVGGVDTEAFF,TGTGCCAGCAGCTTAGTAGGGGGAGTGGATACTGAAGCTTTCTTT